The rows below give T cell receptor beta chains drawn from one sample of a study of regulatory T cells in long-lasting Graves disease. TCRdb called the multiplex PCR reads again in MiXCR, with one record for every CDR3 protein. The sample consists of approximately 540,000 distinct CDR3 sequences, 12% of them appearing once. This sample was also put to use in a study of T cells in Graves' hyperthyroidism and ophthalmopathy.

Sequenced material: peripheral blood mononuclear cells (PBMCs), taken at new diagnosis, from a patient treated with antithyroid drugs. The source is a woman under 40 with Graves disease. The conserved cysteine and the conserved F or W are not part of the CDR3 here. A D gene is named only where the DNA matches it firmly.

TRBV12-3/TRBV12-4	TRBJ1-5	TRBD1	ASSSWDRVGSQPQH
TRBV12-5	TRBJ2-5	.	ASGLVQGNRRAQETQY
TRBV28	TRBJ1-2	TRBD1	ASREPRGTVKPYT
TRBV28	TRBJ1-2	.	ASSYGGRYGYT
TRBV11-2	TRBJ2-3	TRBD1	ASSLGPGTGTDTQY
TRBV6-1	TRBJ2-7	.	AAGRSYEQY
TRBV18	TRBJ1-3	.	ASSPFRGSAGNTIY
TRBV7-9	TRBJ1-1	.	ASSFIDSIGGEAF
TRBV6-2/TRBV6-3	TRBJ1-6	.	ASSYSGSYSPLH
TRBV19	TRBJ2-6	.	ASSKFGANVLT
TRBV2	TRBJ2-5	.	ASSELAEETQY
TRBV6-1	TRBJ1-4	TRBD1	ASSRDSEKLF
TRBV10-3	TRBJ1-2	.	AISEVGYGYT
TRBV27	TRBJ1-3	.	ASSLQPGIGNTIY
TRBV19	TRBJ2-4	TRBD2	ASSIDALAGAKNIQY
TRBV19	TRBJ1-4	.	ASSITVFEKLF
TRBV4-3	TRBJ2-7	.	ASSDLHRGEGYEQY
TRBV4-1	TRBJ2-2	.	ASSQGARGANTGELF
TRBV7-9	TRBJ2-7	.	ASSQTTGEQY
TRBV19	TRBJ2-3	TRBD2	ASSASGRASDTQY
TRBV30	TRBJ2-1	TRBD2	AWSGGLAIRQF
TRBV28	TRBJ2-1	TRBD1	ASSSSRTGFRNEQF
TRBV9	TRBJ2-1	.	ASSVNRVFSSYNEQF
TRBV2	TRBJ2-6	.	ASLAVAPGANVLT
TRBV6-1	TRBJ1-1	.	ASSIQGFLEAF
TRBV10-3	TRBJ1-2	.	AIRGQRGGYT
TRBV29-1	TRBJ2-5	TRBD2	SAPFAGLAGEGDDQETQY
TRBV4-2	TRBJ2-1	TRBD1	ASSQGTGSNEQF
TRBV12-3/TRBV12-4	TRBJ2-2	.	ASSLSVVGELF
TRBV4-1	TRBJ1-3	.	ASSQGSIQFSGNTIY
TRBV7-9	TRBJ2-1	TRBD1	ASSLLGGRNEQF
TRBV20-1	TRBJ2-5	.	SARRLGETQY
TRBV28	TRBJ2-7	TRBD2	ASSLGRAKEQY
TRBV29-1	TRBJ1-1	.	SVTQGSVTEAF
TRBV9	TRBJ1-1	TRBD1	ASSVTGGQTGTEAF
TRBV7-2	TRBJ2-4	TRBD1	ASSMTGGNIQY
TRBV28	TRBJ1-5	TRBD1	ASKDRLNQPQH
TRBV3-1	TRBJ2-3	TRBD1	ASLGPGQGPDTQY
TRBV2	TRBJ2-7	TRBD2	ASMLASGSFYEQY
TRBV10-3	TRBJ1-1	.	AISYDGTYAF